This passage covers 7 T cell receptor beta chains from one sample sequenced in a study of shared clonotypes between healthy human individuals. Using immunoSEQ multiplex PCR, the repertoire was profiled, and TCRdb retains in-frame clones only, with some absent. The table records roughly 2.2 million clones, around 90% of them present only once. The sequenced sample consisted of naive CD4+ T cells from PBMCs. Described subset: CD45RA+ positively selected. The receptors were gathered from a man between 18 and 29 years old in good health. Some clones in this sample may be carry-over from other donors' samples.

This chain connects TRBV28 to TRBJ1-2; D is uncertain. The V gene's germline CDR1 is MDHEN and CDR2 SYDVKM. This CDR3 comprises 11 residues. The germline V and J ends were trimmed by 4 bases and 5 bases, with 5 bases remaining between them. In nucleotides, the CDR3 is TGTGCCAGCAGTTCTCATTATGGCTACACCTTC. As protein: CASSSHYGYTF.

J is TRBJ2-5 and V is TRBV18, with D uncertain. Trimming removed 3 bases at V and 1 base at J, with 12 bases between. Germline CDR1 is KGHSH and CDR2 is LQKENI. The CDR3 loop spans 15 amino acids. In DNA, the CDR3 is TGTGCCAGCTCACCGGGTCCTGGCGCCCAAGAGACCCAGTACTTC. It specifies CASSPGPGAQETQYF.

This chain joins TRBV18 and TRBJ1-4; perhaps TRBD1 as D (5 bases). There are 14 residues in the CDR3. Germline V gene sequence: CDR1 KGHSH, CDR2 LQKENI. Trimming took 1 base from V and 5 from J, leaving 8 bases between them. The CDR3 is CASSPRSGNEKLFF. DNA of the CDR3: TGTGCCAGCTCACCACGATCAGGGAATGAAAAACTGTTTTTT.

This sequence joins TRBV21-1 and TRBJ2-5. TRBV21-1 is a pseudogene segment. The CDR3 contains 17 residues. Written as DNA, the CDR3 is TGTGCCAGCAGCAAGAAGGAGTTGGACCCAACCCCGAAGACCCAGTACTTC. Residues: CASSKKELDPTPKTQYF.

This chain joins TRBV5-5 and TRBJ1-1; TRBD1 is a possible D gene (5 bases). From germline, CDR1 is SGHKS and CDR2 YYEKEE (reference sequence). The V gene lost 1 base and the J gene lost 6 bases, with 19 bases spanning the gap. The CDR3 is 16 residues long. CDR3 amino acids: CASSLRLQGTGAEAFF. The DNA of the CDR3 is TGTGCCAGCAGCTTGAGGCTCCAGGGAACGGGGGCTGAAGCTTTCTTT.

The J gene is TRBJ1-5, the V gene TRBV6-1; D ambiguous. CDR3 size: 15 residues. Trimming took 4 bases from V and 0 from J, leaving 10 bases between them. CDR1 and CDR2 (germline): MNHNS, SASEGT. This CDR3 reads CASSVAGYSNQPQHF. The DNA for the CDR3 is TGTGCCAGCAGTGTGGCAGGTTATAGCAATCAGCCCCAGCATTTT.

This sequence joins TRBV6-1 and TRBJ2-1, with 12 bases matching TRBD2. The CDR3 runs 15 residues. Germline-derived CDR1 and CDR2 are MNHNS and SASEGT. J lost 9 bases, V lost 4 bases, and 7 bases had no gene match. The CDR3, as DNA: TGTGCCAGCAGTGCCGAGACTAGCGGGAGAAGTGAGCAGTTCTTC. Encoded protein: CASSAETSGRSEQFF.